These 18 T cell receptor beta chains originate from one sample sequenced in a study of early T cells in non-severe SARS-CoV-2 infection. TCRdb re-called the 5' RACE reads with MiXCR, one entry per CDR3 protein. The sample lists some 66,000 distinct CDR3 sequences; less than 15% were seen once. Source material: whole blood. Receptor source: an adult who was a healthcare worker with PCR-confirmed SARS-CoV-2 infection or an uninfected control (not recorded which).

CDR3 DNA sequence: TGCGCCAGCAGCCAAGACGGAGGGACAGGGGATGAAAAACTGTTTTTT. It specifies CASSQDGGTGDEKLFF. The rearrangement joins TRBV4-1 to TRBJ1-4; 10 nucleotides match TRBD1. Trimming took 0 bases from V and 6 from J; bases not matched to a gene: 4. Germline V lookup: CDR1 MGHRA, CDR2 YSYEKL. The length of the CDR3 is 16 residues.

This rearrangement joins TRBV12-3 or TRBV12-4 to TRBJ1-5; 7 bases fit TRBD1. With 6 bases clipped from V and 4 bases from J, the junction kept 3 bases outside the gene matches. The CDR3 runs to 13 residues. The CDR3 spells CASRGDRNQPQHF. Written as DNA, the CDR3 is TGTGCCAGCAGGGGGGACAGAAATCAGCCCCAGCATTTT.

V usage is TRBV3-1 and J usage is TRBJ2-3; D tentatively fits TRBD1 or TRBD2 (5 bases each). Trimming removed 4 bases at V and 2 bases at J, with 10 bases between. The CDR3 totals 14 residues. The germline CDR1 and CDR2 sequences are LGHDT and YNNKEL (reference sequence). The CDR3 DNA is TGTGCCAGCAGCCCCAGGGAGTACACAGATACGCAGTATTTT. The encoded protein is CASSPREYTDTQYF.

This clonotype has more than one count but fewer than ten. CDR3 region: CASSLAVSSYEQYF. Here the CDR3 DNA reads TGTGCCAGCAGCTTAGCGGTTAGCTCCTACGAGCAGTACTTC. The V gene is TRBV7-2, the J gene TRBJ2-7; no clear D gene. The CDR3 is 14 amino acids. V lost 0 bases and J lost 0, with 6 bases in between. Per the germline V gene, CDR1 is SGHTA and CDR2 is FQGNSA.

V usage is TRBV3-1 and J usage is TRBJ2-7; D gene uncertain. Germline V lookup: CDR1 LGHDT, CDR2 YNNKEL (reference sequence). Trimming pared 6 bases from V and 0 bases from J, leaving 12 bases between. The CDR3 sequence is 14 residues long. Here the CDR3 reads CASSPLPSSYEQYF. The CDR3, as DNA: TGTGCCAGCAGTCCCCTACCGAGCTCCTACGAGCAGTACTTC.

This clonotype came up a few times. The chain carries TRBV7-2 and TRBJ2-7; 10 bases line up with TRBD2. V gave up 1 base and J gave up 6 bases; unmatched junction bases: 6. Germline V gene data show CDR1 as SGHTA and CDR2 as FQGNSA. CDR3 size: 15 residues. CDR3 DNA sequence: TGTGCCAGCAGCTTAGATCTAGCGGGGGTGGTCGAGCAGTACTTC. Encoded protein: CASSLDLAGVVEQYF.

In its sample, this clonotype was seen many times. V gene TRBV18 combines with J gene TRBJ1-4; D is unclear. Germline V CDR1 and CDR2: KGHSH, LQKENI. Trimming pared 5 bases from V and 5 bases from J, leaving 12 bases between. This CDR3 is built from 14 residues. The CDR3 coding sequence is TGTGCCAGCTCAGGTGCGGACGGAAATGAAAAACTGTTTTTT. It codes for CASSGADGNEKLFF.

The V gene is TRBV18, the J gene TRBJ2-7; no clear D. V was clipped by 0 bases and J by 10 bases, with 13 bases between them. Germline CDR1 is KGHSH and CDR2 is LQKENI. This CDR3 has 13 amino acids. DNA of the CDR3: TGTGCCAGCTCACCACCGAGTATCCGTCTTCAGTACTTC. Encoded protein: CASSPPSIRLQYF.

This clonotype has only a few counts. The V call is TRBV11-2, the J call TRBJ2-1; 9 bases are a match to TRBD1. The V segment lost 1 base and the J segment 7 bases; nucleotides outside the gene matches: 8. The CDR3 is 16 residues long. Germline V gene data show CDR1 as SGHAT and CDR2 as FQNNGV. CDR3 sequence (DNA): TGTGCCAGCAGCTTAGCCTCACCCGGGACAGGGAATGAGCAGTTCTTC. It specifies CASSLASPGTGNEQFF.

The chain carries TRBV29-1 and TRBJ1-4, with a weak D call TRBD1 (5 bases). This CDR3 is built from 12 residues. Trimming pared 7 bases from V and 7 bases from J, leaving 13 bases between. Germline V CDR1 and CDR2: SQVTM, ANQGSEA. The CDR3 loop reads CSASNRFEKLFF. The CDR3 DNA is TGCAGCGCCAGTAACAGGTTTGAAAAACTGTTTTTT.

This clonotype was seen many times. The chain employs TRBV2 and TRBJ1-1, with D perhaps matching TRBD1 (6 bases). Looked up from germline, CDR1 is SNHLY and CDR2 is FYNNEI. The V end lost 3 bases, the J end lost 1 base, and 12 bases lay between the germline ends. This CDR3 spans 15 amino acids. CDR3 DNA: TGTGCCAGCAGTGAGGCTACAGGGCCGAACACTGAAGCTTTCTTT. Amino acid sequence: CASSEATGPNTEAFF.

This clonotype was recorded at least ten times. The rearrangement joins TRBV19 to TRBJ2-1, with 8 nucleotides matching TRBD2. Germline assignment: CDR1 LNHDA and CDR2 SQIVND (reference sequence). V was clipped by 5 bases and J by 1 base; unmatched bases: 7. The CDR3 runs 16 residues. The CDR3 DNA sequence: TGTGCCAGTAGTTTAAACCGGGGGGGTTCCTACAATGAGCAGTTCTTC. Protein: CASSLNRGGSYNEQFF.

This clonotype was detected many times. This rearrangement joins TRBV12-3 or TRBV12-4 to TRBJ2-7; 7 bases agree with TRBD1. The V gene end was trimmed by 6 bases and the J gene end by 3 bases; junction bases not matched to a gene: 5. The CDR3 is made up of 13 amino acids. The CDR3 protein is CASSLGQNYEQYF. The CDR3, as DNA: TGTGCCAGCAGCTTGGGACAGAACTACGAGCAGTACTTC.

This clonotype has just a few counts. The chain employs TRBV7-6 and TRBJ2-3; TRBD2 matches at 11 bases. The CDR3 loop spans 19 amino acids. V was clipped by 3 bases and J by 4 bases; unmatched bases: 15. Germline CDR1 and CDR2: SGHVS and FNYEAQ. CDR3 loop: CASSFSYQGTSGDPDTQYF. CDR3 coding DNA: TGTGCCAGCAGCTTTAGCTACCAAGGGACTAGCGGAGACCCAGATACGCAGTATTTT.

This clonotype was seen only a few times. This rearrangement joins TRBV12-2 to TRBJ2-4; the table's TRBD2 call for D was not verified on the DNA. TRBV12-2 is a recognized pseudogene. CDR3 length: 14 residues. CDR3 DNA sequence: TGTGCAAGTCGCTTTCGGGACTCCAAAAACATTCAGTACTTC. Translated, it gives CASRFRDSKNIQYF.

This clonotype has only a few counts. V gene TRBV29-1 combines with J gene TRBJ2-3; unclear D gene. Germline CDR1 reads SQVTM; CDR2 reads ANQGSEA. The CDR3 consists of 12 residues. Trimming stripped 3 bases from V and 1 base from J, with 5 bases between. In nucleotides, the CDR3 is TGCAGCGTTGAGCAGCGCACAGATACGCAGTATTTT. It is translated as CSVEQRTDTQYF.

This clonotype was seen more than once but under ten times. The chain has TRBV18 and TRBJ2-7; D gene uncertain. Germline V gives CDR1 KGHSH, CDR2 LQKENI. The CDR3 has 13 residues. Trimming pared 1 base from V and 1 base from J, leaving 5 bases between. The CDR3 here is CASSPRSSYEQYF. CDR3 nucleotides: TGTGCCAGCTCACCACGTTCTTCCTACGAGCAGTACTTC.

This clonotype was counted at least ten times. The chain has TRBV29-1 and TRBJ2-5; D not certain. The CDR3 runs 13 residues. Trimming cost V 4 bases and J 4 bases, with 13 bases left between them. Germline CDR1 SQVTM, CDR2 ANQGSEA. The CDR3 here is CSVVKGSGETQYF. In nucleotides, the CDR3 is TGCAGCGTTGTTAAGGGCTCGGGAGAGACCCAGTACTTC.